The 17 T cell receptor beta chains presented below share a single source sample, sequenced in a study of blood T cell repertoires in COVID-19 (dated by TCRdb to 2018 to 2021). The library was made by the immunoSEQ multiplex PCR assay. In TCRdb, the immuneACCESS table is reduced to in-frame sequences with V and J assigned. These tables do not hold every clone; where another copy was compared, an unresolved V gene accounts for under half, and the others remain unexplained. The sample yields 200,000 to 300,000 clones; just under 85% were counted once. 5.5% to 8% of the sample is held by the ten biggest clonotypes. The sample was peripheral blood. These TCRs come from a woman aged 60 to 75 with active or convalescent COVID-19.

V usage is TRBV2 and J usage is TRBJ2-7; a weak D match, TRBD1 (5 bases). The CDR3 spans 13 residues. Germline CDR1 and CDR2: SNHLY and FYNNEI. V lost 0 bases to trimming and J lost 9 bases, with 12 bases between them. CDR3 nucleotides: TGTGCCAGCAGTGAAGCCCTTCTCAGGGCGCAGTACTTC. It specifies CASSEALLRAQYF.

The gene calls are TRBV2 and TRBJ2-3; the match to TRBD2 covers 9 bases. V lost 1 base, J lost 0 bases, and 2 bases stayed unmatched. This CDR3 is 16 amino acids long. The germline CDR1 and CDR2 sequences are SNHLY and FYNNEI. Here the CDR3 DNA reads TGTGCCAGCAGTGAAGGGGCGGGAGGGAGCACAGATACGCAGTATTTT. Its translation is CASSEGAGGSTDTQYF. The full variable domain, with the rest looked up from reference TRBV2 and TRBJ2-3, is EPEVTQTPSHQVTQMGQEVILRCVPISNHLYFYWYRQILGQKVEFLVSFYNNEISEKSEIFDDQFSVERPDGSNFTLKIRSTKLEDSAMYFCASSEGAGGSTDTQYFGPGTRLTVL.

This chain joins TRBV10-3 and TRBJ2-4; perhaps TRBD2 as D (5 bases). The germline gives CDR1 ENHRY, CDR2 SYGVKD. The CDR3 runs to 14 residues. V was pared by 8 bases and J by 8 bases, with 19 bases between. The CDR3 nucleotides are TGTGCCATCTCACGTTCCGGGGTATTCGACATTCAGTACTTC. Protein product: CAISRSGVFDIQYF.

This clone appeared a single time. The chain employs TRBV19 and TRBJ1-1; 10 positions match TRBD1. Germline loops: CDR1 LNHDA, CDR2 SQIVND (reference sequence). Losses at the gene ends were 4 bases for V and 1 base for J; bases not matched to a gene: 3. The CDR3 is 15 amino acids. CDR3 in DNA: TGTGCCAGTAGTACTGACAGGGGGCGGAACACTGAAGCTTTCTTT. Translated: CASSTDRGRNTEAFF.

The chain couples TRBV19 to TRBJ1-1, with D possibly matching TRBD1 (5 bases). With 4 bases removed from V and 0 bases from J, the gap between germline ends came to 9 bases. This CDR3 contains 14 residues. Germline V CDR1 and CDR2: LNHDA, SQIVND (reference sequence). CDR3 in DNA: TGTGCCAGTAGTACAGGGTTTATGAACACTGAAGCTTTCTTT. Amino acid sequence: CASSTGFMNTEAFF.

This rearrangement joins TRBV5-1 to TRBJ2-6; D call uncertain. This CDR3 is built from 16 residues. CDR1 SGHRS and CDR2 YFSETQ come from the germline V gene. Between the trimmed V and J ends, which lost 1 base and 0 bases, there was a span of 8 bases. CDR3 sequence: CASSLQQTSGANVLTF. The CDR3 DNA follows: TGCGCCAGCAGCTTGCAACAGACCTCTGGGGCCAACGTCCTGACTTTC.

This chain joins TRBV6-5 and TRBJ2-1, with 9 positions matching TRBD1. Per the germline V gene, CDR1 is MNHEY and CDR2 is SVGAGI. J was trimmed by 7 bases and V by 7 bases; bases with no gene match: 5. The CDR3 covers 13 residues. The CDR3 DNA reads TGTGCCAGCACCAGGACAGGGGAGAATGAGCAGTTCTTC. This encodes CASTRTGENEQFF.

J is TRBJ2-2 and V is TRBV10-3, with D possibly matching TRBD2 (5 bases). Germline-derived CDR1 and CDR2 are ENHRY and SYGVKD. Trimming took off 6 bases at V and 6 bases at J, with 11 bases between the two ends. The CDR3 has 13 amino acids. CDR3 region: CAIRVRGAGELFF. The CDR3 coding sequence is TGTGCCATCAGGGTCCGGGGTGCCGGGGAGCTGTTTTTT.

The V gene is TRBV3-1 (or the pseudogene TRBV3-2), the J gene TRBJ1-6, with a tentative D call TRBD1 (6 bases). Germline assignment: CDR1 LGHDT and CDR2 YNNKEL (reference sequence). The V end lost 1 base, the J end lost 3 bases, and 13 bases lay between the germline ends. The CDR3 has 17 amino acids. The CDR3 DNA is TGTGCCAGCAGCCAAGTGGCACAGGGAGACTATAATTCACCCCTCCACTTT. Encoded protein: CASSQVAQGDYNSPLHF.

The chain combines TRBV15 with TRBJ2-7, with TRBD1 identical over 8 bases. The germline V gene has CDR1 LNHNV and CDR2 YYDKDF (reference sequence). Trimming removed 8 bases from V and 2 bases from J; junction bases left unmatched: 8. This CDR3 comprises 14 residues. In DNA form, the CDR3 reads TGTGCCACCGAGGACAGGGTCCTGACCTACGAGCAGTACGTC. It translates to CATEDRVLTYEQYV.

The chain recombines TRBV3-1 (or the pseudogene TRBV3-2) with TRBJ2-3; the D gene is possibly TRBD2 (6 bases). This CDR3 is built from 12 residues. V lost 5 bases and J 6 bases, leaving 9 bases between the germline ends. CDR1 is LGHDT, CDR2 YNNKEL, per germline (reference sequence). CDR3 nucleotides: TGTGCCAGCAGCGCCCTAGCGGATACGCAGTATTTT. Its translation: CASSALADTQYF.

The rearrangement joins TRBV7-9 to TRBJ1-1; 8 bases agree with TRBD1. Germline CDR1 and CDR2: SEHNR and FQNEAQ (reference sequence). CDR3 length: 15 amino acids. J was trimmed by 4 bases and V by 4 bases; bases with no gene match: 8. Written as DNA, the CDR3 is TGTGCCAGCAGCTCGAGCAGGGGGCTGGGCACTGAAGCTTTCTTT. Protein product: CASSSSRGLGTEAFF.

The V and J genes are TRBV3-1 (or the pseudogene TRBV3-2) and TRBJ1-2; 9 nucleotides match TRBD1. The germline gives CDR1 LGHDT, CDR2 YNNKEL (reference sequence). After removal of 0 bases from V and 0 bases from J, the junction contained 8 bases not matched to a gene. The CDR3 sequence is 18 residues long. CDR3 sequence: CASSQDVRTGGANYGYTF. The CDR3 DNA sequence: TGTGCCAGCAGCCAAGATGTACGCACAGGGGGCGCTAACTATGGCTACACCTTC.

This clone was detected ten times or more. This chain links TRBV24-1 with TRBJ1-2; D perhaps matches TRBD1 (6 bases). The CDR3 spans 14 residues. Germline CDR1 and CDR2: KGHDR and SFDVKD. V lost 2 bases and J lost 4, with 10 bases in between. CDR3 DNA sequence: TGTGCCACCAGTGATTACAGGGAGTCCTATGGCTACACCTTC. Translated: CATSDYRESYGYTF.

The genes are TRBV4-1 and TRBJ1-2; 10 positions match TRBD1. The germline V gene has CDR1 MGHRA and CDR2 YSYEKL. This CDR3 has 17 residues. V lost 4 bases to trimming and J lost 8 bases; unmatched junction nucleotides: 16. The CDR3 bases are TGCGCCAGCAGCCGCCCGGGACAGGGGCCCTCCCGGGAGGGCTACACCTTC. Translating gives CASSRPGQGPSREGYTF.

The chain combines TRBV18 with TRBJ1-2, with D maybe TRBD1 (5 bases). CDR1 and CDR2 (germline): KGHSH, LQKENI. The V gene lost 5 bases and the J gene lost 6 bases, with 13 bases spanning the gap. The CDR3 is 13 residues long. Here the CDR3 reads CASSVWTKDGYTF. CDR3 DNA: TGTGCCAGCTCAGTATGGACAAAGGATGGCTACACCTTC.

This chain links TRBV18 with TRBJ2-3; tentatively, D is TRBD2 (5 bases). Germline V gene sequence: CDR1 KGHSH, CDR2 LQKENI. CDR3 length equals 16 residues. The V end was cut by 0 bases, the J end by 3 bases, with 13 bases between. DNA for the CDR3: TGTGCCAGCTCACCACCGGGAAGCGGACCTACAGATACGCAGTATTTT. Its protein is CASSPPGSGPTDTQYF.